The clone carrying this T cell receptor (beta chain) was recorded at least ten times. Its antigen is not identified. The data originate from a study of CD8 T cells in ankylosing spondylitis. Points from the study as a whole: Disease-linked clones reportedly showed significant enrichment in matched ankylosing spondylitis synovial fluid. For ankylosing spondylitis blood, a TCR beta motif of under 10 highly homologous variants appeared characteristic. Disease-associated clonotypes exhibited CD8+ identity and were relatively infrequent in peripheral blood.

The V end lost 6 bases, the J end lost 0 bases, and 12 bases lay between the germline ends. This CDR3 has 16 residues. As the method for making TCR beta libraries, quantitative 5'-RACE with molecular barcodes was used. MiXCR, run by TCRdb on the 5' RACE reads, gives a single entry per CDR3 protein. The sample lists some 130,000 distinct CDR3 sequences, about 7.3% occurring once. The genes are TRBV12-3 or TRBV12-4 and TRBJ1-6, with D uncertain. The sequenced material came from blood, either unsorted or a sorted T cell fraction (not recorded which). This TCR was recovered from a female donor with ankylosing spondylitis or in good health (not recorded which). The CDR3 DNA is TGTGCCAGCAGCCGACCCCGGAGCTCCTATAATTCACCCCTCCACTTT. Its translation is CASSRPRSSYNSPLHF.